The clone carrying this T cell receptor beta chain was counted ten times or more. What it binds is unknown. Individuals with ophthalmopathy presented a Clinical Activity Score of at least 3, a NOSPECS grade of at least 4 and a duration under 3 months. Patients having uncontrolled infection, another autoimmune disease, pregnancy or lactation were not included. The source of the sample is a study of T cells in Graves' hyperthyroidism and ophthalmopathy. Losses at the gene ends were 2 bases for V and 1 base for J; bases not matched to a gene: 6. Germline assignment: CDR1 GTSNPN and CDR2 SVGIG (reference sequence). The CDR3 is made up of 15 amino acids. There were TCR beta CDR3 regions amplified from RNA transcripts. First-round RT-PCR of the TCR CDR3 relied on the HTBI primer set. TCRdb fed the multiplex PCR reads into MiXCR, producing one record per CDR3 protein. The profile shows hundreds of thousands of distinct CDR3 sequences, roughly 18% of them singletons.

Points from the study as a whole: The model foresaw ophthalmopathy a median around 6.4 months prior to onset.

The specimen sequenced was blood. V gene TRBV30 combines with J gene TRBJ1-1; TRBD1 agrees at 8 bases. The source is a young woman with Graves' ophthalmopathy. CDR3 amino acids: CAWSFYDRGNTEAFF. CDR3 sequence (DNA): TGTGCCTGGAGTTTTTACGACAGGGGGAACACTGAAGCTTTCTTT. Full variable domain (rest looked up from reference TRBV30 and TRBJ1-1): SQTIHQWPATLVQPVGSPLSLECTVEGTSNPNLYWYRQAAGRGLQLLFYSVGIGQISSEVPQNLSASRPQDRQFILSSKKLLLSDSGFYLCAWSFYDRGNTEAFFGQGTRLTVV.